The source of this TCR beta chain is a study of OX40 agonist ivuxolimab in advanced cancers. Data came from immunoSEQ multiplex PCR; TCRdb stores just in-frame clones and leaves some out. The table records about 78,000 clones, roughly 84% of them present only once. This clonotype originated in an adult with an advanced solid tumor such as melanoma, head and neck, liver or kidney cancer. The sample here was CD4+ or CD8+ T cells sorted from blood, taken in a trial of the OX40 agonist ivuxolimab.

The DNA for the CDR3 is TGTGCCAGCTCACCCCCCGGAGCGGCCTCGGGGGGCTACGAGCAGTACTTC. The encoded protein is CASSPPGAASGGYEQYF. The J gene is TRBJ2-7, the V gene TRBV18, with 7 bases identical to TRBD2. Germline V gene lookup returns CDR1 KGHSH and CDR2 LQKENI. V shed 3 bases and J 3 bases; nucleotides not matched to a gene: 14. This CDR3 spans 17 amino acids.